This T cell receptor (beta chain) is from a study of blood T cells in healthy people across ages. Study findings and constraints: Naive CD4+ cell counts and diversity both ran higher in long-lived than in aged donors.

Primed by a sample-barcoded 5' primer and a J-beta primer mix, a second PCR proceeded for about 7 to 12 cycles. A template-switch adaptor with 12 random nucleotides tagged each cDNA molecule. TCRdb used MiXCR to reprocess the 5' RACE reads, holding one entry per CDR3 protein. The sample yields around 1.5 million distinct CDR3 sequences, approximately 42% seen once. About this clonotype: Its antigen is not identified.

Trimming stripped 3 bases from V and 8 bases from J, with 16 bases between. The CDR3 has 14 residues. CDR1 is MNHEY, CDR2 SMNVEV, per germline (reference sequence). The sample consisted of blood. The chain has TRBV27 and TRBJ1-2; D uncertain. The TCR sequence derives from a woman younger than 30 in good health. CDR3 nucleotides: TGTGCCAGCAGTTTTGTTCCGGGAACGGGCGGCTACACCTTC. Residues: CASSFVPGTGGYTF.